This T cell receptor beta chain appears in the sequencing data of a study of identical twins. A single record per CDR3 protein comes from TCRdb applying MiXCR to the 5' RACE reads. The sample includes under 900,000 distinct CDR3 sequences, around a sixth of them seen just once. The CDR3 runs to 15 residues. The germline gives CDR1 MNHEY, CDR2 SVGEGT. The V gene lost 6 bases and the J gene lost 4 bases, with 18 bases spanning the gap. This clonotype occurred a few times. These data were also filed under a second study, of T cells expressing NK-cell markers. From that paper: Whether expanded NKG2C+ T cell clones were HCMV-specific remained unclear.

The sample consisted of PBMCs. The sequence derives from a woman between 18 and 29 years old in good health. This chain uses TRBV6-2 or TRBV6-3 with TRBJ2-5; D not certain. This CDR3 is CASRSSIWHGETQYF. CDR3 DNA sequence: TGTGCCAGCAGATCATCCATTTGGCACGGAGAGACCCAGTACTTC.